These 9 T cell receptor beta chains share one sample of origin, sequenced in a study of blood T cell repertoires in COVID-19. Using immunoSEQ multiplex PCR, the repertoire was profiled, and TCRdb retains in-frame clones only, with some absent. The table records under 300,000 clones, approximately 90% of them present only once. The sequencing sample was made of peripheral blood. Receptors originate from a man aged 25 to 45 who had recovered from COVID-19.

This clone came up a few times. This sequence joins TRBV25-1 and TRBJ2-1; D ambiguous. Trimming pared 7 bases from V and 0 bases from J, leaving 10 bases between. Per germline, CDR1 MGHDK and CDR2 SYGVNS. CDR3 length: 14 amino acids. CDR3 coding DNA: TGTGCCAGCACAGGCTTCTCCTCCTACAATGAGCAGTTCTTC. The encoded protein is CASTGFSSYNEQFF.

This clone has only one observation. The chain links TRBV6-5 to TRBJ1-4, with a tentative D call TRBD1 (6 bases). The germline V gene has CDR1 MNHEY and CDR2 SVGAGI. The CDR3 contains 16 residues. V lost 4 bases, J lost 3 bases, and 15 bases lay in between. The CDR3 spells CASSSQQGVANEKLFF. CDR3 nucleotide sequence: TGTGCCAGCAGTTCCCAACAGGGTGTGGCTAATGAAAAACTGTTTTTT.

This clone was picked up one time. The rearrangement joins TRBV19 to TRBJ2-2; D perhaps matches TRBD2 (5 bases). V was pared by 1 base and J by 0 bases, with 12 bases between. Germline V gene lookup returns CDR1 LNHDA and CDR2 SQIVND (reference sequence). The CDR3 has 17 amino acids. CDR3 loop: CASSIGGRGANTGELFF. In nucleotides, the CDR3 is TGTGCCAGTAGTATAGGAGGTCGGGGAGCGAACACCGGGGAGCTGTTTTTT.

The chain has TRBV12-3 or TRBV12-4 and TRBJ2-1, with D unresolved. V was clipped by 5 bases and J by 7 bases, with 6 bases between them. This CDR3 is built from 11 residues. The CDR3 DNA sequence: TGTGCCAGCAGTCCCCTAAATGAGCAGTTCTTC. Its protein is CASSPLNEQFF.

In nucleotides, the CDR3 is TGTGCCAGCAGCTCCCGGTTGGGCCCTCGCAATCAGCCCCAGCATTTT. Its translation: CASSSRLGPRNQPQHF. This chain joins TRBV11-2 and TRBJ1-5; D not certain. The CDR3 is 16 residues long. V lost 4 bases, J lost 2 bases, and 15 bases lay in between. Germline CDR1 SGHAT, CDR2 FQNNGV.

The V and J genes are TRBV7-9 and TRBJ2-2; D may be TRBD1 (6 bases). CDR3 size: 13 residues. The V and J ends lost 5 bases and 7 bases respectively, with 11 bases between them. Germline lookup yields CDR1 SEHNR and CDR2 FQNEAQ (reference sequence). The CDR3 loop is CASSPGQRGELFF. The CDR3 bases are TGTGCCAGCAGCCCTGGACAGCGCGGGGAGCTGTTTTTT.

V usage is TRBV10-3 and J usage is TRBJ1-1, with D tentatively TRBD1 (6 bases). With 6 bases removed from V and 5 bases from J, the gap between germline ends came to 10 bases. Germline-derived CDR1 and CDR2 are ENHRY and SYGVKD. The CDR3 contains 12 residues. For the CDR3, the DNA is TGTGCCATCAGCGCAGGGGAGACTGAAGCTTTCTTT. It specifies CAISAGETEAFF.

This chain links TRBV3-1 (or the pseudogene TRBV3-2) with TRBJ2-3; D ambiguous. With 5 bases removed from V and 5 bases from J, the gap between germline ends came to 11 bases. From germline, CDR1 is LGHDT and CDR2 YNNKEL (reference sequence). The CDR3 extends over 13 amino acids. The CDR3 spells CASSLAPRDTQYF. The DNA of the CDR3 is TGTGCCAGCAGCTTAGCTCCCCGAGATACGCAGTATTTT.

The V gene is TRBV3-1 (or the pseudogene TRBV3-2), the J gene TRBJ1-1; tentatively, D is TRBD1 (5 bases). V was cut by 0 bases and J by 10 bases, with 9 bases left in between. CDR3 length equals 12 residues. The germline CDR1 and CDR2 sequences are LGHDT and YNNKEL (reference sequence). CDR3 DNA sequence: TGTGCCAGCAGCCAAGAGGGGCGAGGAGCTTTCTTT. Amino acid sequence: CASSQEGRGAFF.